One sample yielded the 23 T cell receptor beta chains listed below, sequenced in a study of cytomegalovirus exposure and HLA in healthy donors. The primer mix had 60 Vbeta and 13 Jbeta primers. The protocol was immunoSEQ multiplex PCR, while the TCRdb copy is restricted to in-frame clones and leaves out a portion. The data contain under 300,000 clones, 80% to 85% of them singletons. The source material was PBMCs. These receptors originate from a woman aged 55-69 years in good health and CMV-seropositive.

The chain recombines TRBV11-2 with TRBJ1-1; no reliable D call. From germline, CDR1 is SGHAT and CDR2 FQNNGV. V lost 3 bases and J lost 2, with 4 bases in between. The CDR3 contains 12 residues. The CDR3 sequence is CASSFLNTEAFF. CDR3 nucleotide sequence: TGTGCCAGCAGCTTCCTAAACACTGAAGCTTTCTTT. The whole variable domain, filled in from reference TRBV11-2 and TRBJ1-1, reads EAGVAQSPRYKIIEKRQSVAFWCNPISGHATLYWYQQILGQGPKLLIQFQNNGVVDDSQLPKDRFSAERLKGVDSTLKIQPAKLEDSAVYLCASSFLNTEAFFGQGTRLTVV.

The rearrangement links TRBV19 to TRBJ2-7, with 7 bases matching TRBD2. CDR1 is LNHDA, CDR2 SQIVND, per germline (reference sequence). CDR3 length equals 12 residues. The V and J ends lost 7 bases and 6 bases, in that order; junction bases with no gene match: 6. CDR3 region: CASIGGSGEQYF. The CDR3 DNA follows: TGTGCCAGTATAGGCGGGAGCGGCGAGCAGTACTTC. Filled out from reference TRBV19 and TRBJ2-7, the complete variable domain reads DGGITQSPKYLFRKEGQNVTLSCEQNLNHDAMYWYRQDPGQGLRLIYYSQIVNDFQKGDIAEGYSVSREKKESFPLTVTSAQKNPTAFYLCASIGGSGEQYFGPGTRLTVT.

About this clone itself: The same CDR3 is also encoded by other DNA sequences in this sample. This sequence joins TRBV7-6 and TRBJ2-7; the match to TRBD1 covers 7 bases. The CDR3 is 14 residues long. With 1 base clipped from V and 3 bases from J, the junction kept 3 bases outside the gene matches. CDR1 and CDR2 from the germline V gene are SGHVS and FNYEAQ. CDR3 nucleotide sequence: TGTGCCAGCAGCTTAGGGGGACAGAACTACGAGCAGTACTTC. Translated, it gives CASSLGGQNYEQYF.

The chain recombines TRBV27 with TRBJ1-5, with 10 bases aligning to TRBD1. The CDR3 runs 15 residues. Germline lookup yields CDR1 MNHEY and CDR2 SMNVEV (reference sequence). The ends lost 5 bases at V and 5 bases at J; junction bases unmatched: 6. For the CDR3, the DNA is TGTGCCAGCAGTCCCTGGACAGGGGGGGATCAGCCCCAGCATTTT. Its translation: CASSPWTGGDQPQHF.

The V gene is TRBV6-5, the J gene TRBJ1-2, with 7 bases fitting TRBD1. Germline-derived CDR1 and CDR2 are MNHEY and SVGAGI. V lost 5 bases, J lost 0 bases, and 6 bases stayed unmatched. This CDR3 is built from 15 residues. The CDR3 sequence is CASSSPDRSNYGYTF. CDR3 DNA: TGTGCCAGCAGTAGCCCGGACAGGTCTAACTATGGCTACACCTTC.

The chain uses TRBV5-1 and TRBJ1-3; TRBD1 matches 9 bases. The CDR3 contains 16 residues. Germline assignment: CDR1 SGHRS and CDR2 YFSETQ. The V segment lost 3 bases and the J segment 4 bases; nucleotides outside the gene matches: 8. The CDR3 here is CASSSLQGARGNTIYF. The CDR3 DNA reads TGCGCCAGCAGCTCTCTACAGGGGGCGAGAGGAAACACCATATATTTT.

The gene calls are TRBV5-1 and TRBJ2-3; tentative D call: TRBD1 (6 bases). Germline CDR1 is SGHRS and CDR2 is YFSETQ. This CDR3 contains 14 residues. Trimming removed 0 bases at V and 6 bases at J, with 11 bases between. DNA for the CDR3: TGCGCCAGCAGCTTGGCCCACAGGGAGGATACGCAGTATTTT. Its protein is CASSLAHREDTQYF.

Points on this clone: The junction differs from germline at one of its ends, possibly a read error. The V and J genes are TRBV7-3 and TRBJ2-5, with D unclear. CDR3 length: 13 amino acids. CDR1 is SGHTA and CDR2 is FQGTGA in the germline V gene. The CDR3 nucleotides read TGTGCCAGCAGCGTAACCTATGAGGAGACCCAGTACTTC. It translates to CASSVTYEETQYF.

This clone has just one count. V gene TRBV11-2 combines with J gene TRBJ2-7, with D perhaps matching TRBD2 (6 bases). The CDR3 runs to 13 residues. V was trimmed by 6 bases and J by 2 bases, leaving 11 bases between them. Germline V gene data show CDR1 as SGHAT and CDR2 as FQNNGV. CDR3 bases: TGTGCCAGCAGTCGGGACTTTGCCTACGAGCAGTACTTC. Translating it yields CASSRDFAYEQYF.

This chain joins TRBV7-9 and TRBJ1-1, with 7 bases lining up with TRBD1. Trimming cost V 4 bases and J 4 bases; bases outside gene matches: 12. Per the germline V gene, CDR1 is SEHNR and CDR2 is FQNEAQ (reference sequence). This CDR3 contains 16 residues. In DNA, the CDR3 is TGTGCCAGCAGCTCCATCGACAGGGCGAAGGGCACTGAAGCTTTCTTT. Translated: CASSSIDRAKGTEAFF.

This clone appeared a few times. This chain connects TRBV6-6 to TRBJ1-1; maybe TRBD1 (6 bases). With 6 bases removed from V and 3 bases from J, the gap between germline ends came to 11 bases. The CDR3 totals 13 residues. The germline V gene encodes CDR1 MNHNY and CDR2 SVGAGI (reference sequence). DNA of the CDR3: TGTGCCAGCAGAGGTACAGGGTACACTGAAGCTTTCTTT. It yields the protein CASRGTGYTEAFF.

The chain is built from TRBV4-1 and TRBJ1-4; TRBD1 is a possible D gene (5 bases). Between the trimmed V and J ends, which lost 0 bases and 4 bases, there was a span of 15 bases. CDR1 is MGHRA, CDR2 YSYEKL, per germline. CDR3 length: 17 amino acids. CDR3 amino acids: CASSQDRGRQFNEKLFF. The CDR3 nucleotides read TGCGCCAGCAGCCAAGATCGGGGGAGGCAGTTTAATGAAAAACTGTTTTTT.

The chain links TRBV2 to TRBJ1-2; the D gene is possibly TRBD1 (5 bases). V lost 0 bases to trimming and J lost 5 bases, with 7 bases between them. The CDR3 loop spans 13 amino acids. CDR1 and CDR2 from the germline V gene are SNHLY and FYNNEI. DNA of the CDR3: TGTGCCAGCAGTGAAGCGCCAGGGTATGGCTACACCTTC. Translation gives CASSEAPGYGYTF.

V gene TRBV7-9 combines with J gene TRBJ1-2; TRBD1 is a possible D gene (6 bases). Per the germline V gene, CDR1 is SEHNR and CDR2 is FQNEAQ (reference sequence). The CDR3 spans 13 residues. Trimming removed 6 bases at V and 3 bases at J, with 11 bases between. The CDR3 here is CASRLDSDYGYTF. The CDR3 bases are TGTGCCAGCAGACTGGACAGCGACTATGGCTACACCTTC. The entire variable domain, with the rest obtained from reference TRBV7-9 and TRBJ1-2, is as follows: DTGVSQNPRHKITKRGQNVTFRCDPISEHNRLYWYRQTLGQGPEFLTYFQNEAQLEKSRLLSDRFSAERPKGSFSTLEIQRTEQGDSAMYLCASRLDSDYGYTFGSGTRLTVV.

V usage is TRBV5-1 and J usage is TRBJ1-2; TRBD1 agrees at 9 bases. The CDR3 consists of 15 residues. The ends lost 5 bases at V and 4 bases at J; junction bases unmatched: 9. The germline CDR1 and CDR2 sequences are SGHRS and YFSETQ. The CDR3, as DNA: TGCGCCAGCAGTCTAGGACAGGGGCCATTCTATGGCTACACCTTC. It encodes CASSLGQGPFYGYTF.

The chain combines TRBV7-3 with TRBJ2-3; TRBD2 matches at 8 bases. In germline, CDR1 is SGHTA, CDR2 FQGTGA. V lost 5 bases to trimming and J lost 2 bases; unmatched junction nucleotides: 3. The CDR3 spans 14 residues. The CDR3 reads CASSALAATDTQYF. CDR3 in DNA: TGTGCCAGCAGCGCACTAGCGGCCACAGATACGCAGTATTTT. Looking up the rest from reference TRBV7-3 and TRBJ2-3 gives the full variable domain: GAGVSQTPSNKVTEKGKYVELRCDPISGHTALYWYRQSLGQGPEFLIYFQGTGAADDSGLPNDRFFAVRPEGSVSTLKIQRTERGDSAVYLCASSALAATDTQYFGPGTRLTVL.

CDR3 nucleotide sequence: TGTGCCAGCAGCGTAGGGGGTAACGGGAGTCCCCAGGATGAGCAGTTCTTC. Translation gives CASSVGGNGSPQDEQFF. The gene calls are TRBV9 and TRBJ2-1; possibly TRBD2 for D (6 bases). The CDR3 extends over 17 amino acids. Germline CDR1 reads SGDLS; CDR2 reads YYNGEE. Trimming cost V 0 bases and J 8 bases, with 21 bases left between them.

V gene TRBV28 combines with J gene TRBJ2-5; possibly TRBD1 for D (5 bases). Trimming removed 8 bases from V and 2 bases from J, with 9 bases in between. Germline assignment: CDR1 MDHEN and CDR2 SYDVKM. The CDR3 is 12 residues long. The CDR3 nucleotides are TGTGCCAGCGGAACAGGTCAAGAGACCCAGTACTTC. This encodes CASGTGQETQYF.

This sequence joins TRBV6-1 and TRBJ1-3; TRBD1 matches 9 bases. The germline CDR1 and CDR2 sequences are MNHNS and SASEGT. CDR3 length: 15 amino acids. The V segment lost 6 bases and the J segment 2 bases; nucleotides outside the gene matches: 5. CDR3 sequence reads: CASRGQGRTGNTIYF. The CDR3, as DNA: TGTGCCAGCAGGGGACAGGGCAGGACTGGAAACACCATATATTTT.

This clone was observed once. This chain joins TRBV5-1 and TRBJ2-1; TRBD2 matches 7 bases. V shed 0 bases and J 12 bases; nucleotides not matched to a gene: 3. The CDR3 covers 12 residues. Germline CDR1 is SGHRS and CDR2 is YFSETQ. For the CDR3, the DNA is TGCGCCAGCAGCTTGGATGGCGGGGGGCAGTTCTTC. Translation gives CASSLDGGGQFF.

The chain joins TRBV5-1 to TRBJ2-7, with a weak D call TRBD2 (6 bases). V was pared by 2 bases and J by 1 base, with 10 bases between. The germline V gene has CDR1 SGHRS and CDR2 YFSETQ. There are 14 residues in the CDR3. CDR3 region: CASSFGGLSYEQYF. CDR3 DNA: TGCGCCAGCAGCTTCGGGGGTCTTTCCTACGAGCAGTACTTC.

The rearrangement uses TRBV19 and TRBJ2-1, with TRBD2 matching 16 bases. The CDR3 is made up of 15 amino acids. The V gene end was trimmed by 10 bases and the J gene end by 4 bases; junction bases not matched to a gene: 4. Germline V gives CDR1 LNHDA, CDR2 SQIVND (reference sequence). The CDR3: CATLGLAGGYNEQFF. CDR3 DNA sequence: TGTGCCACCCTGGGACTAGCGGGAGGGTACAATGAGCAGTTCTTC.

CDR3 amino acids: CASIVSLIPSYEQYF. In DNA form, the CDR3 reads TGTGCCAGCATAGTTTCCCTTATCCCCTCCTACGAGCAGTACTTC. V is TRBV6-1 and J is TRBJ2-7; D not resolved. This CDR3 region has 15 residues. The V gene's germline CDR1 is MNHNS and CDR2 SASEGT. V was trimmed by 7 bases and J by 0 bases, leaving 16 bases between them.